This TCR beta chain was recorded in a study of cytomegalovirus exposure and HLA in healthy donors. Turning to the study itself: A later analysis reported the same platform for the 90 to 150 validation repertoires and the roughly 700 first-cohort repertoires. Regarding the study as a whole: Rare sequences made up most TCRs, while some public TCRs were found in many donors. Among TCR beta chains, those listed as cytomegalovirus-associated numbered under 200. In vitro testing confirmed three CMV-associated chains as specific for CMV antigens.

The ends were cut back, 3 bases at V and 5 bases at J, with 14 bases in the middle. Looked up from germline, CDR1 is GTSNPN and CDR2 is SVGIG (reference sequence). This CDR3 spans 14 amino acids. Turning to this clone: The antigen is not known.

Here immunoSEQ multiplex PCR was the method, and the copy in TCRdb shows in-frame clones only, minus some. The table records some 66,000 clones, approximately 97% of them present only once. The chain uses TRBV30 and TRBJ2-1, with a tentative D call TRBD2 (6 bases). This TCR was recovered from a woman aged 18-29 years in good health and CMV-seropositive. Sequenced material: PBMCs. CDR3 protein: CAWRSARGDNEQFF. In DNA form, the CDR3 reads TGTGCCTGGAGATCGGCCCGCGGGGACAATGAGCAGTTCTTC.